This T cell receptor beta chain originates from a study of cytomegalovirus exposure and HLA in healthy donors. The PCR employed 60 Vbeta primers together with 13 Jbeta primers. The repertoire was sequenced with immunoSEQ multiplex PCR; TCRdb's copy has only in-frame clones and lacks some. The sample consists of approximately 150,000 clones, 70% of them appearing once. The germline V and J ends were trimmed by 5 bases and 0 bases, with 7 bases remaining between them. The CDR3 is 13 residues long. The V gene's germline CDR1 is KGHSH and CDR2 LQKENI. This chain links TRBV18 with TRBJ1-1; D call uncertain. The sequenced sample was PBMCs. This TCR was recovered from a man aged 18 to 35 in good health and CMV-seropositive. CDR3 nucleotides: TGTGCCAGCTCAATAGAACTGAACACTGAAGCTTTCTTT. Amino acids: CASSIELNTEAFF.